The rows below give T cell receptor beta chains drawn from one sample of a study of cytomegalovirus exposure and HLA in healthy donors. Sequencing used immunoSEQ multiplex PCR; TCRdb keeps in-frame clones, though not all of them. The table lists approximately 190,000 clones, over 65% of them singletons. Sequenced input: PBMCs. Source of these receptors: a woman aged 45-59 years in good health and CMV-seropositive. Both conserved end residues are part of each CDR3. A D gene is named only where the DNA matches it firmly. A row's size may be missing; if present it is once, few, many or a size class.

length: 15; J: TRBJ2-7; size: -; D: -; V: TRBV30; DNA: TGTGCCTGGAGTGTCCCGGGGGAAACCTCCTACGAGCAGTACTTC; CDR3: CAWSVPGETSYEQYF
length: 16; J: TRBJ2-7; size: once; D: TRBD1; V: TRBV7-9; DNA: TGTGCCACCACGGGGCTAAGGGGACAGACGTCCTACGAGCAGTACTTC; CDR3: CATTGLRGQTSYEQYF
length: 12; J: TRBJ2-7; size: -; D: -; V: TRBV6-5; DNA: TGTGCCAGCGCCGGGAAGGACAGTCGGCAGTACTTC; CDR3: CASAGKDSRQYF
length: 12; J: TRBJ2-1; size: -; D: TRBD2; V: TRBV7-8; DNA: TGTGCCAGCAGCTTAGGCGTCAGCGGGGGAGTCTTC; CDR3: CASSLGVSGGVF
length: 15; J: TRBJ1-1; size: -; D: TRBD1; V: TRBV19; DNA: TGTGCCGCAAGGGCGCGACAGGGATCGAACACTGAAGCTTTCTTT; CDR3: CAARARQGSNTEAFF
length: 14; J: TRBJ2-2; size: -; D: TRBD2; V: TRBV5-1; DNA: TGCGCCAGCAGCCGCGGGGGGGGCACCGGGGAGCTGTTTTTT; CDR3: CASSRGGGTGELFF
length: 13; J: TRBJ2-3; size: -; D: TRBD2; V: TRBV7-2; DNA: TGTGCCAGCACGGGGGGAGGGAAAGATACGCAGTATTTT; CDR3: CASTGGGKDTQYF
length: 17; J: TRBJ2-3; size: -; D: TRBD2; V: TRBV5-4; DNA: TGTGCCAGCAGAATAGCGGGGGGCCATACTAGCACAGATACGCAGTATTTT; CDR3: CASRIAGGHTSTDTQYF
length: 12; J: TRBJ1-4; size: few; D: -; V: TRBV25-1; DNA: TGTGCCAGCCGTACAGGGCGGGAAAAACTGTTTTTT; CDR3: CASRTGREKLFF
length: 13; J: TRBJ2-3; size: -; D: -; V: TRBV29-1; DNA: TGCAGCGCCCGGACAGAGCACACAGATACGCAGTATTTT; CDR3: CSARTEHTDTQYF
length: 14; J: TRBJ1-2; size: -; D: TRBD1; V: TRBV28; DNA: TGTGCCAGCAGTTTTACACAGGGGGCGCGCGGCTACACCTTC; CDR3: CASSFTQGARGYTF